Shown below are 2 T cell receptor beta chains from a single sample sequenced in a study of memory CD4+ T cells and cytomegalovirus serostatus. The sort gate was single viable CD3+CD4+CD8-CD45RO+ cells for memory CD4+ T cells. TCRdb keeps only in-frame clones here, not all; method: immunoSEQ multiplex PCR. In the table there are roughly 50,000 clones, about three quarters of which are singletons. The sequenced material came from memory CD4+ T cells from blood. Every receptor here comes from an adult in good health and CMV-seronegative.

The chain combines TRBV5-1 with TRBJ2-1, with 8 bases that match TRBD1. CDR1 is SGHRS, CDR2 YFSETQ, per germline. CDR3 length equals 13 residues. J was trimmed by 3 bases and V by 9 bases; bases with no gene match: 5. The CDR3 DNA is TGCGCCACCACAGGGGGTGGCTACAATGAGCAGTTCTTC. Translating gives CATTGGGYNEQFF.

J is TRBJ1-2 and V is TRBV5-4, with D perhaps TRBD1 (6 bases). From germline, CDR1 is SGHNT and CDR2 YYREEE (reference sequence). The ends were cut back, 4 bases at V and 2 bases at J, with 9 bases in the middle. The CDR3 is made up of 13 amino acids. The CDR3 DNA reads as TGTGCCAGCAGCGTAACAGGGAACTATGGCTACACCTTC. Amino acid sequence: CASSVTGNYGYTF.